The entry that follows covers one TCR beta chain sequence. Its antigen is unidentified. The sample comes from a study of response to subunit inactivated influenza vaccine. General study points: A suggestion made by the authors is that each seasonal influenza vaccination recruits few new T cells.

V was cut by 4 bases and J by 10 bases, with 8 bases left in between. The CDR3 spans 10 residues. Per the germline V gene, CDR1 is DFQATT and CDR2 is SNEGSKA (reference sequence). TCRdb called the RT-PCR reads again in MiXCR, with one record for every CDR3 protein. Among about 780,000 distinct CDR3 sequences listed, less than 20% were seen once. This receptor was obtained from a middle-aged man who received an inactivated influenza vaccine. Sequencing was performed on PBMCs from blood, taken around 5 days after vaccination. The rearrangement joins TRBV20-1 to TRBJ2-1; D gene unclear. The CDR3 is CSAKDVEQFF. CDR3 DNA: TGCAGTGCTAAGGATGTGGAGCAGTTCTTC.